This T cell receptor beta chain was recovered during a study of human T cells and chemical hapten exposure. Regarding the study as a whole: The study found that DPC sensitization did not change TCRs above 1 in 1000 frequency.

TCRdb fed the RACE reads into MiXCR, producing one record per CDR3 protein. This table has fewer than 200,000 distinct CDR3 sequences, 25% to 35% appearing once. The time point is: patch test 3, about 24 weeks after DPC sensitization. The treatment was: therapeutic diphenylcyclopropenone sensitization with weekly scalp DPC. The sample holds a few counts of this clonotype. As yet, its antigen is unknown. The specimen comprised whole blood, sampled in connection with sensitization to the hapten diphenylcyclopropenone (DPC). The receptor comes from a woman under 30 with alopecia areata. Some clones in this sample may be carry-over from other donors' samples.

The CDR3 loop is CSARDRVGQGRRNTEAFF. DNA for the CDR3: TGCAGTGCTAGAGATCGGGTAGGACAGGGGAGGCGGAACACTGAAGCTTTCTTT. This chain links TRBV20-1 with TRBJ1-1, with TRBD1 matching 9 bases. This CDR3 is 18 amino acids long. V lost 0 bases to trimming and J lost 1 base; unmatched junction nucleotides: 12. Germline CDR1 reads DFQATT; CDR2 reads SNEGSKA (reference sequence).